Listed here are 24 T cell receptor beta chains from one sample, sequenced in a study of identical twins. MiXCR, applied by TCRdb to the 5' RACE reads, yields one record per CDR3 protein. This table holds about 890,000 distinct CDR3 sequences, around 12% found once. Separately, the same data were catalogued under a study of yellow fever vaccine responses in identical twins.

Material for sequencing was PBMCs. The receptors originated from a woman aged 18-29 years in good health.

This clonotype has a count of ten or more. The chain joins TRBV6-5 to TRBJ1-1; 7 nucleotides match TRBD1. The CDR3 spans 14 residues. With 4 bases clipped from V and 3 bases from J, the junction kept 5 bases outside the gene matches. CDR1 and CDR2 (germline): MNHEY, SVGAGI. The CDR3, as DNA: TGTGCCAGCAGTTGGACCGGGACAGACACTGAAGCTTTCTTT. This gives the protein CASSWTGTDTEAFF.

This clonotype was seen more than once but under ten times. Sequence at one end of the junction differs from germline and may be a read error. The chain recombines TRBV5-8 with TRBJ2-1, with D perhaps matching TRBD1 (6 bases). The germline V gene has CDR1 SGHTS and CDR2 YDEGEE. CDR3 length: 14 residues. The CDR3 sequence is CVSSRTVPYNEQFF. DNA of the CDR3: TGTGTCAGCAGCCGGACAGTCCCCTACAATGAGCAGTTCTTC.

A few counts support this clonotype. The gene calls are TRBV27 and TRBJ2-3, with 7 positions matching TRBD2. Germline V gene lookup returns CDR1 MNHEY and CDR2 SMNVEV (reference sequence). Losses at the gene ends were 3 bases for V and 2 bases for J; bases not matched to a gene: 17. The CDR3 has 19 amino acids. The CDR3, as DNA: TGTGCCAGCAGTTTCTTCCCCCCCTCTAGCGGACGAACCACAGATACGCAGTATTTT. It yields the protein CASSFFPPSSGRTTDTQYF.

This CDR3 is CASRPQGNQPQHF. In DNA, the CDR3 is TGTGCCAGCAGACCTCAGGGTAATCAGCCCCAGCATTTT. This chain connects TRBV6-1 to TRBJ1-5; D may be TRBD1 (5 bases). Trimming shortened V by 6 bases and J by 4 bases, and 10 bases separated the two germline ends. This CDR3 contains 13 residues. Germline values: CDR1 MNHNS, CDR2 SASEGT.

The CDR3 bases are TGCGCCAGCAGCATTAGCGGGGGTACGGACACCGGGGAGCTGTTTTTT. Translated, it gives CASSISGGTDTGELFF. The genes are TRBV5-1 and TRBJ2-2, with 9 positions matching TRBD2. The CDR3 covers 16 residues. Germline-derived CDR1 and CDR2 are SGHRS and YFSETQ. The V segment lost 4 bases and the J segment 3 bases; nucleotides outside the gene matches: 7.

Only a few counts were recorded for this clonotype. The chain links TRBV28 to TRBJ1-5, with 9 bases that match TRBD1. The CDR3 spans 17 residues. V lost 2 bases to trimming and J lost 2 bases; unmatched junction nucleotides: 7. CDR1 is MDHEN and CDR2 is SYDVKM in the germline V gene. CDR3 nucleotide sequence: TGTGCCAGCAGTTTAGGGGACAGGGCGGTGGGCAATCAGCCCCAGCATTTT. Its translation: CASSLGDRAVGNQPQHF.

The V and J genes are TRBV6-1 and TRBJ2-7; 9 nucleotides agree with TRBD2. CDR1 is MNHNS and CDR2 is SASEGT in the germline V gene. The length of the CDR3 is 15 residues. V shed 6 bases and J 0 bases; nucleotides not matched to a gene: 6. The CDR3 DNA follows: TGTGCCAGCAGCACAAGCGGGGGGAGCTCCTACGAGCAGTACGTC. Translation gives CASSTSGGSSYEQYV.

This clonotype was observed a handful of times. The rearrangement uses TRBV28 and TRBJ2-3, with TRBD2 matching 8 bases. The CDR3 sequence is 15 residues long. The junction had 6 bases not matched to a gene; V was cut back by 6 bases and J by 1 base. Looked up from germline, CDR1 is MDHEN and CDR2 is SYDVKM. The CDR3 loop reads CASSRQAGGTDTQYF. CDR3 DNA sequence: TGTGCCAGCAGCCGTCAAGCGGGGGGCACAGATACGCAGTATTTT. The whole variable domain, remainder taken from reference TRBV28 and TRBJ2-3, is DVKVTQSSRYLVKRTGEKVFLECVQDMDHENMFWYRQDPGLGLRLIYFSYDVKMKEKGDIPEGYSVSREKKERFSLILESASTNQTSMYLCASSRQAGGTDTQYFGPGTRLTVL.

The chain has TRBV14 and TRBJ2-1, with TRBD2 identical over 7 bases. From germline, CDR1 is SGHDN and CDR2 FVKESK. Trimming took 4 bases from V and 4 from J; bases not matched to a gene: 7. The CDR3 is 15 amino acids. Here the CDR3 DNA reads TGTGCCAGCAGCCCCAAGCGGGATTGGTACAATGAGCAGTTCTTC. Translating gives CASSPKRDWYNEQFF.

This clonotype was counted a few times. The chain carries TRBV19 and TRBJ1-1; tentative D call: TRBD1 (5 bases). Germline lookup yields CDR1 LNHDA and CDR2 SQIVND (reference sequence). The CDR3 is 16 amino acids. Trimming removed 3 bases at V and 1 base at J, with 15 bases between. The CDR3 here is CASSIFGGIKNTEAFF. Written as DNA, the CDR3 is TGTGCCAGTAGTATTTTTGGGGGGATTAAGAACACTGAAGCTTTCTTT.

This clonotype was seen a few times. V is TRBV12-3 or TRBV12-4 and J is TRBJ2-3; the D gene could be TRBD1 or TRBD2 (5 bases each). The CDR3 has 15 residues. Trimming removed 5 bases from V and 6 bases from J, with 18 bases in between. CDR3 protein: CASSPLWGNIDTQYF. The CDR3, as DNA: TGTGCCAGCAGTCCATTATGGGGGAATATTGATACGCAGTATTTT.

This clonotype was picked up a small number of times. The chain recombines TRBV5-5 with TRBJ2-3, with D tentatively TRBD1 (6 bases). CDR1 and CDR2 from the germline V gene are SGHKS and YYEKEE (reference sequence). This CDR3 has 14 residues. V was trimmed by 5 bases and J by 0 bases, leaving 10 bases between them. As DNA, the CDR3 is TGTGCCAGCAGATTTACAGGGAGCACAGATACGCAGTATTTT. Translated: CASRFTGSTDTQYF.

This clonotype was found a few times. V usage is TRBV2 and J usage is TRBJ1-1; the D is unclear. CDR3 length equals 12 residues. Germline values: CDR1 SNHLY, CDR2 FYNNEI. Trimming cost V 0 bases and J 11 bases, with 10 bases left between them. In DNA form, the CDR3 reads TGTGCCAGCAGTGAAGCATTCCGGGAGGCTTTCTTT. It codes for CASSEAFREAFF.

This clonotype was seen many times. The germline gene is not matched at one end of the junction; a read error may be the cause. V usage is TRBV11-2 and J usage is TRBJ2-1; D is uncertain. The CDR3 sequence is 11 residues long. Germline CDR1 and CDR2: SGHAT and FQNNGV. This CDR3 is CASSLAYEQFF. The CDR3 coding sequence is TGTGCCAGCAGTTTAGCCTATGAGCAGTTCTTC.

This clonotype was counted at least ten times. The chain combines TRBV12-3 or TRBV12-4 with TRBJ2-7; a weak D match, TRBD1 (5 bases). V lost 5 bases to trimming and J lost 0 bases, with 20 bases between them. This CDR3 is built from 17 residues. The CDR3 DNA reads TGTGCCAGCAGTACACGACAGTGGGGTTCCAGCTCCTACGAGCAGTACTTC. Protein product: CASSTRQWGSSSYEQYF.

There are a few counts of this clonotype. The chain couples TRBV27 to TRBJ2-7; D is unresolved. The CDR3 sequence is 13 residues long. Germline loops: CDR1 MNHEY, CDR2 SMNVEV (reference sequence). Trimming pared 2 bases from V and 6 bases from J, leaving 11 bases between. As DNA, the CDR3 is TGTGCCAGCAGTTTACACATTGGTCCCGAGCAGTACTTC. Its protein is CASSLHIGPEQYF.

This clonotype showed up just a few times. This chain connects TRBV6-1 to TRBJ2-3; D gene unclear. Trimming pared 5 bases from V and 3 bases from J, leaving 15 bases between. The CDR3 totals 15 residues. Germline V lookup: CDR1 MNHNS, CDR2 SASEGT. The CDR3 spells CASSPQGRTTDTQYF. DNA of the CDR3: TGTGCCAGCAGTCCTCAAGGCCGAACAACAGATACGCAGTATTTT.

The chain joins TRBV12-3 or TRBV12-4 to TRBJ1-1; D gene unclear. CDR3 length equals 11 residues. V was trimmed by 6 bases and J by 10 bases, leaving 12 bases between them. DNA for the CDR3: TGTGCCAGCAGCCCGTGGGGTACAGCTTTCTTT. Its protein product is CASSPWGTAFF.

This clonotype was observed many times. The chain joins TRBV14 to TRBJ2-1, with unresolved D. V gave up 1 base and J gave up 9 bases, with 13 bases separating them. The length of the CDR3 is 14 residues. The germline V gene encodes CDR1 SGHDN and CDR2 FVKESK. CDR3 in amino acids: CASSQVMSESEQFF. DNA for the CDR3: TGTGCCAGCAGCCAAGTGATGTCTGAGAGTGAGCAGTTCTTC.

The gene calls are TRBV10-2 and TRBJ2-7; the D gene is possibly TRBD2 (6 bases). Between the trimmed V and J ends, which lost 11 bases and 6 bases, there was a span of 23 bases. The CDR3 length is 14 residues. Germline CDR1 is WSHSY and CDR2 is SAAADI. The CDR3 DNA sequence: TGCGCCGGGGGACGCTTTGAGGGGAGGTCCGAGCAGTACTTC. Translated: CAGGRFEGRSEQYF.

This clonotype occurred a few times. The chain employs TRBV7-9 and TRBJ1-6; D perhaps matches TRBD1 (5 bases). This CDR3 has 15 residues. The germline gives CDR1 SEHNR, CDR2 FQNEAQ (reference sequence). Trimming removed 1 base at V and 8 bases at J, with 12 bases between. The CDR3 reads CASSLEAGRDSPLHF. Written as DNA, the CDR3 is TGTGCCAGCAGCTTAGAAGCAGGGAGGGATTCACCCCTCCACTTT.

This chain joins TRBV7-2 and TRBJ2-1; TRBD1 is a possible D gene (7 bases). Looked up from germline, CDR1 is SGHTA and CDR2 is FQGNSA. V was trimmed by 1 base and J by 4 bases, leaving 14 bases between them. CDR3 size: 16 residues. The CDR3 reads CASSLGRGTEYNEQFF. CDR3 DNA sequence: TGTGCCAGCAGCTTAGGGCGCGGGACAGAGTACAATGAGCAGTTCTTC.

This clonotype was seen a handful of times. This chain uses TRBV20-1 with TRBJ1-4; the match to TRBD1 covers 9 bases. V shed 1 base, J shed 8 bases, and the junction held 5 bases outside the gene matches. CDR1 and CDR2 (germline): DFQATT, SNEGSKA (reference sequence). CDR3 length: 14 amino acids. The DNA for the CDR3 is TGCAGTGCTAGAGTGGGGGACAGGGACGAAAAACTGTTTTTT. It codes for CSARVGDRDEKLFF.

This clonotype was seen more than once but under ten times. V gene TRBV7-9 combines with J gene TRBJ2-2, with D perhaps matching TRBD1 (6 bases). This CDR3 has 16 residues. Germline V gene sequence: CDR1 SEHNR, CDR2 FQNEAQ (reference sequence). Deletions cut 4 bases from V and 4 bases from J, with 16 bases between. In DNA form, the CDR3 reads TGTGCCAGCAGCTCCCCTTGGGACACGAGCACCGGGGAGCTGTTTTTT. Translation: CASSSPWDTSTGELFF.